This T cell receptor (beta chain) was retrieved from a study of siplizumab effects on memory and regulatory T cells. As concerns this clone: What it binds is unknown.

This table comes from immunoSEQ multiplex PCR, and its TCRdb copy is limited to in-frame clones, with some not included. The sample contains more than 9,500 clones, about 44% of which appear only once. Kept together in coculture, the mixed lymphocyte reaction cells spent around six days at 37°C. The germline V gene has CDR1 SGDLS and CDR2 YYNGEE. Trimming removed 0 bases from V and 1 base from J, with 3 bases in between. The CDR3 is 13 residues long. The sequence came from a human donor in good health; the cells came from an allogeneic mixed lymphocyte reaction. Some clones in this sample may be carry-over from other donors' samples. Sequencing was performed on CFSE-low (dividing) CD8+ T cells sorted from an allogeneic mixed lymphocyte reaction. The chain carries TRBV9 and TRBJ2-3; D is unresolved. CDR3 DNA sequence: TGTGCCAGCAGCGTAGGGGGCACAGATACGCAGTATTTT. As protein: CASSVGGTDTQYF.